Each of the 19 T cell receptor beta chains below was sequenced from the same sample in a study of OX40 agonist ivuxolimab in advanced cancers. Here immunoSEQ multiplex PCR was the method, and the copy in TCRdb shows in-frame clones only, minus some. Of tens of thousands of clones in the sample, around 93% were seen once. Sequenced material: CD4+ or CD8+ T cells sorted from blood, taken in a trial of the OX40 agonist ivuxolimab. Receptors were obtained from an adult with an advanced solid tumor such as melanoma, head and neck, liver or kidney cancer.

The chain recombines TRBV4-1 with TRBJ2-2; D is unresolved. The CDR3 consists of 15 residues. V lost 0 bases and J 6 bases, leaving 11 bases between the germline ends. Germline values: CDR1 MGHRA, CDR2 YSYEKL. This chain's CDR3 is CASSQDSTGAGELFF. CDR3 in DNA: TGCGCCAGCAGCCAAGATTCCACCGGCGCCGGGGAGCTGTTTTTT.

The V call is TRBV15, the J call TRBJ1-5; no firm D call. Germline V CDR1 and CDR2: LNHNV, YYDKDF (reference sequence). Trimming took 0 bases from V and 5 from J, leaving 8 bases between them. The CDR3 extends over 14 amino acids. The CDR3 DNA reads as TGTGCCACCAGCAGAGATTTTGGGGATCAGCCCCAGCATTTT. Translation gives CATSRDFGDQPQHF.

The table lists this clone with a count of one. The chain's CDR3 is CASTLGGAGMNTEAFF. CDR3 DNA sequence: TGTGCCAGCACCCTCGGGGGGGCAGGGATGAACACTGAAGCTTTCTTT. This sequence joins TRBV5-6 and TRBJ1-1; possibly TRBD1 for D (6 bases). Trimming stripped 6 bases from V and 0 bases from J, with 18 bases between. Germline lookup yields CDR1 SGHDT and CDR2 YYEEEE. The length of the CDR3 is 16 residues. The full variable domain, with the rest looked up from reference TRBV5-6 and TRBJ1-1, is DAGVTQSPTHLIKTRGQQVTLRCSPKSGHDTVSWYQQALGQGPQFIFQYYEEEERQRGNFPDRFSGHQFPNYSSELNVNALLLGDSALYLCASTLGGAGMNTEAFFGQGTRLTVV.

This sequence joins TRBV6-6 and TRBJ2-7; D is perhaps TRBD1 (5 bases). Trimming took 8 bases from V and 3 from J, leaving 8 bases between them. CDR3 length equals 11 residues. Germline V gene lookup returns CDR1 MNHNY and CDR2 SVGAGI (reference sequence). The CDR3 sequence: CASGQGYEQYF. As DNA, the CDR3 is TGTGCCAGCGGGCAGGGCTACGAGCAGTACTTC.

The chain combines TRBV19 with TRBJ1-5, with 9 bases aligning to TRBD1. CDR1 is LNHDA and CDR2 is SQIVND in the germline V gene (reference sequence). Germline trimming cut 3 bases from V and 5 bases from J; bases unmatched to any gene: 5. CDR3 length: 15 residues. The CDR3 loop reads CASSMTGTGHQPQHF. CDR3 sequence (DNA): TGTGCCAGTAGTATGACCGGGACAGGGCATCAGCCCCAGCATTTT.

The rearrangement links TRBV5-1 to TRBJ1-2, with 10 positions matching TRBD1. The J segment lost 6 bases and the V segment lost 4 bases, leaving 6 bases of the junction unmatched. The CDR3 has 14 amino acids. Germline CDR1 SGHRS, CDR2 YFSETQ. Written as DNA, the CDR3 is TGCGCCAGCAGCCTTGACAGGGGGCATCATGGCTACACCTTC. Amino acids: CASSLDRGHHGYTF.

The chain is built from TRBV4-1 and TRBJ1-1; the D is unclear. The CDR3 spans 12 residues. Germline V gene sequence: CDR1 MGHRA, CDR2 YSYEKL. V was trimmed by 3 bases and J by 3 bases, leaving 5 bases between them. CDR3 coding DNA: TGCGCCAGCAGCCAGCTCCACACTGAAGCTTTCTTT. This codes for CASSQLHTEAFF.

This clone appeared a single time. Germline and junction disagree at one end, which may indicate a read error. This chain joins TRBV27 and TRBJ2-7; a weak D match, TRBD2 (5 bases). This CDR3 region has 13 residues. The germline CDR1 and CDR2 sequences are MNHEY and SMNVEV (reference sequence). CDR3 in DNA: TGTGCCAGCAGTTTATCGATCGGCGGGCAGCTTAACTTC. Protein: CASSLSIGGQLNF.

J is TRBJ2-7 and V is TRBV7-9, with D perhaps TRBD1 (6 bases). Germline CDR1 is SEHNR and CDR2 is FQNEAQ (reference sequence). V was clipped by 4 bases and J by 1 base, with 17 bases between them. The CDR3 consists of 16 residues. The CDR3 bases are TGTGCCAGCAGCTCTACAAAGGGGGTAGGATCCTACGAGCAGTACTTC. Amino acid sequence: CASSSTKGVGSYEQYF.

The V gene is TRBV15, the J gene TRBJ1-1; no firm D call. The germline CDR1 and CDR2 sequences are LNHNV and YYDKDF (reference sequence). Trimming removed 11 bases at V and 4 bases at J, with 23 bases between. The CDR3 spans 15 residues. The CDR3 nucleotides are TGTGCCGCTGGAGTTCTGGATTCCTGGGGCACTGAAGCTTTCTTT. It codes for CAAGVLDSWGTEAFF. Supplemented by reference TRBV15 and TRBJ1-1, the full variable domain reads DAMVIQNPRYQVTQFGKPVTLSCSQTLNHNVMYWYQQKSSQAPKLLFHYYDKDFNNEADTPDNFQSRRPNTSFCFLDIRSPGLGDTAMYLCAAGVLDSWGTEAFFGQGTRLTVV.

This sequence joins TRBV7-6 and TRBJ2-5, with D tentatively TRBD1 or TRBD2 (6 bases each). CDR1 and CDR2 from the germline V gene are SGHVS and FNYEAQ. Trimming took 1 base from V and 1 from J, leaving 7 bases between them. The CDR3 contains 14 residues. The CDR3 loop reads CASSLEGGQETQYF. The CDR3 region has the DNA TGTGCCAGCAGCTTAGAGGGGGGCCAAGAGACCCAGTACTTC.

The chain is built from TRBV9 and TRBJ2-3; weak D call: TRBD1 (5 bases). Trimming pared 3 bases from V and 0 bases from J, leaving 14 bases between. CDR3 size: 16 residues. The germline CDR1 and CDR2 sequences are SGDLS and YYNGEE. CDR3 sequence: CASSGRTDRSTDTQYF. The CDR3 DNA reads TGTGCCAGCAGCGGCCGGACCGACAGAAGCACAGATACGCAGTATTTT. The variable domain in full, completed from reference TRBV9 and TRBJ2-3, reads DSGVTQTPKHLITATGQRVTLRCSPRSGDLSVYWYQQSLDQGLQFLIQYYNGEERAKGNILERFSAQQFPDLHSELNLSSLELGDSALYFCASSGRTDRSTDTQYFGPGTRLTVL.

J is TRBJ1-1 and V is TRBV11-2; D unresolved. CDR1 and CDR2 (germline): SGHAT, FQNNGV. Trimming removed 5 bases from V and 1 base from J, with 14 bases in between. The CDR3 covers 15 residues. This chain's CDR3 is CASSPLQVENTEAFF. Written as DNA, the CDR3 is TGTGCCAGCAGCCCTCTGCAGGTCGAGAACACTGAAGCTTTCTTT.

This rearrangement joins TRBV27 to TRBJ2-1, with 7 bases aligning to TRBD2. The V segment lost 2 bases and the J segment 4 bases; nucleotides outside the gene matches: 8. Germline CDR1 and CDR2: MNHEY and SMNVEV (reference sequence). This CDR3 contains 16 residues. The CDR3 here is CASSLRAAGVYNEQFF. CDR3 nucleotide sequence: TGTGCCAGCAGTTTAAGGGCGGCGGGGGTGTACAATGAGCAGTTCTTC.

DNA of the CDR3: TGCGCCAGCAGTAAGGGACTAGCGGGGGGCCCACTAGCCAAAAACATTCAGTACTTC. Translated, it gives CASSKGLAGGPLAKNIQYF. This sequence joins TRBV10-2 and TRBJ2-4; TRBD2 agrees at 15 bases. Germline-derived CDR1 and CDR2 are WSHSY and SAAADI. This CDR3 spans 19 amino acids. Germline trimming cut 5 bases from V and 0 bases from J; bases unmatched to any gene: 8.

This clone has a single count. The chain combines TRBV19 with TRBJ2-6, with 9 bases fitting TRBD1. J lost 4 bases, V lost 6 bases, and 4 bases had no gene match. This CDR3 spans 15 amino acids. Germline CDR1 reads LNHDA; CDR2 reads SQIVND (reference sequence). The CDR3 spells CASRQGAYGANVLTF. In nucleotides, the CDR3 is TGTGCCAGTAGACAGGGGGCGTACGGGGCCAACGTCCTGACTTTC.

The J gene is TRBJ1-1, the V gene TRBV27, with D unresolved. V was cut by 7 bases and J by 11 bases, with 20 bases left in between. Germline V CDR1 and CDR2: MNHEY, SMNVEV (reference sequence). CDR3 size: 13 residues. The CDR3 loop reads CASTSPVATGAFF. The DNA for the CDR3 is TGTGCCAGCACTTCCCCGGTAGCGACGGGTGCTTTCTTT.

This clone showed up just a few times. The gene calls are TRBV6-5 and TRBJ2-2; D possibly corresponds to TRBD2 (5 bases). Germline V gene lookup returns CDR1 MNHEY and CDR2 SVGAGI. V was pared by 4 bases and J by 6 bases, with 9 bases between. The CDR3 consists of 13 residues. The chain's CDR3 is CASSLLGAGELFF. The CDR3 DNA is TGTGCCAGCAGTTTACTAGGAGCCGGGGAGCTGTTTTTT.

As to this clone: Mismatch with germline at one junction end may stem from a read error. The chain has TRBV19 and TRBJ1-1; TRBD1 matches at 10 bases. Germline values: CDR1 LNHDA, CDR2 SQIVND (reference sequence). CDR3 length: 12 residues. CDR3 nucleotides: TGCTGCTCCCGGGACAGGGGAACTGAAGCTTTCTTT. Encoded protein: CCSRDRGTEAFF. Full variable domain (outside the CDR3, taken from reference TRBV19 and TRBJ1-1): DGGITQSPKYLFRKEGQNVTLSCEQNLNHDAMYWYRQDPGQGLRLIYYSQIVNDFQKGDIAEGYSVSREKKESFPLTVTSAQKNPTAFYLCCSRDRGTEAFFGQGTRLTVV.